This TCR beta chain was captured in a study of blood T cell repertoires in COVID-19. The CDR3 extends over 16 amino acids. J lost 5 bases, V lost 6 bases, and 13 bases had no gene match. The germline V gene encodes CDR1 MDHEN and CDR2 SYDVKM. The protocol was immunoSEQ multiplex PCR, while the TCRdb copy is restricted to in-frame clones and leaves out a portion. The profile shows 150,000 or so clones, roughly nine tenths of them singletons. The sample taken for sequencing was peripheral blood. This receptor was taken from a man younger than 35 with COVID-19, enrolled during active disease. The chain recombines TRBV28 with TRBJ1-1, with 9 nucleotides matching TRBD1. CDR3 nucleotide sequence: TGTGCCAGCAGGGGGGAGGACAGGGGACAGGGTACTGAAGCTTTCTTT. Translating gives CASRGEDRGQGTEAFF.